This entry features one T cell receptor (beta chain) sequence. Libraries were prepared by immunoSEQ multiplex PCR; TCRdb keeps only in-frame clonotypes and omits some of them. The repertoire has approximately 240,000 clones, around nine tenths of them found once; the top ten carry 2% to 2.5%. The sample is drawn from a study of blood T cell repertoires in COVID-19. Overall study context: Samples representing acute and convalescent COVID-19 were sourced from the United States, Italy and Spain. The cDNA or gDNA used as material had been derived from T cells, B-cell-depleted T cells, or PBMCs.

The V gene's germline CDR1 is SNHLY and CDR2 FYNNEI. The ends were cut back, 7 bases at V and 0 bases at J, with 9 bases in the middle. The CDR3 runs 14 residues. V usage is TRBV2 and J usage is TRBJ2-2; D might be TRBD2 (6 bases). Sequencing was performed on peripheral blood. The receptor comes from a woman aged 40-49 years who had recovered from COVID-19. DNA of the CDR3: TGTGCCAGCAACCTAGCGCCGAACACCGGGGAGCTGTTTTTT. It encodes CASNLAPNTGELFF.